Each of the 7 T cell receptor beta chains below was sequenced from the same sample in a study of blood T cell repertoires in COVID-19. Measured with immunoSEQ multiplex PCR; TCRdb has only the in-frame clones, and not every one. This table has about 68,000 clones, roughly 84% appearing once. Source material: peripheral blood. These receptor sequences come from a man older than 75 with acute or convalescent COVID-19.

V is TRBV7-2 and J is TRBJ2-2; no reliable D call. The ends were cut back, 5 bases at V and 2 bases at J, with 15 bases in the middle. There are 16 residues in the CDR3. Looked up from germline, CDR1 is SGHTA and CDR2 is FQGNSA. CDR3: CASSLLTLPNTGELFF. Here the CDR3 DNA reads TGTGCCAGCAGCCTCCTTACGCTACCTAACACCGGGGAGCTGTTTTTT.

The chain recombines TRBV10-2 with TRBJ1-2; TRBD1 aligns across 9 bases. The CDR3 loop spans 14 amino acids. V lost 0 bases and J lost 8; bases outside the gene matches: 4. CDR1 is WSHSY and CDR2 is SAAADI in the germline V gene. CDR3 bases: TGCGCCAGCAGTGAGTCGTTGGACAGGGGAGGCTACACCTTC. Encoded protein: CASSESLDRGGYTF.

This chain links TRBV2 with TRBJ2-1; D call uncertain. Trimming stripped 3 bases from V and 5 bases from J, with 8 bases between. Germline V gene data show CDR1 as SNHLY and CDR2 as FYNNEI. CDR3 length equals 13 residues. CDR3 sequence (DNA): TGTGCCAGCAGTGAGCGCAGCGACAATGAGCAGTTCTTC. Residues: CASSERSDNEQFF. Supplemented by reference TRBV2 and TRBJ2-1, the full variable domain reads EPEVTQTPSHQVTQMGQEVILRCVPISNHLYFYWYRQILGQKVEFLVSFYNNEISEKSEIFDDQFSVERPDGSNFTLKIRSTKLEDSAMYFCASSERSDNEQFFGPGTRLTVL.

The chain is built from TRBV7-2 and TRBJ2-5; weak D call: TRBD1 (6 bases). There are 14 residues in the CDR3. Germline V lookup: CDR1 SGHTA, CDR2 FQGNSA. Trimming stripped 1 base from V and 3 bases from J, with 9 bases between. The chain's CDR3 is CASSLESGEETQYF. The CDR3 DNA is TGTGCCAGCAGCTTAGAATCAGGGGAAGAGACCCAGTACTTC. Supplemented by reference TRBV7-2 and TRBJ2-5, the full variable domain reads GAGVSQSPSNKVTEKGKDVELRCDPISGHTALYWYRQSLGQGLEFLIYFQGNSAPDKSGLPSDRFSAERTGGSVSTLTIQRTQQEDSAVYLCASSLESGEETQYFGPGTRLLVL.

CDR3 sequence (DNA): TGCGCCAGCAGCCAAGATCGGGGACTGACGTTCTTC. It yields the protein CASSQDRGLTFF. The gene calls are TRBV4-3 and TRBJ2-1; tentatively, D is TRBD2 (6 bases). The CDR3 covers 12 residues. CDR1 and CDR2 (germline): LGHNA, YSLEER. Deletions cut 0 bases from V and 15 bases from J, with 12 bases between.

The chain has TRBV3-1 (or the pseudogene TRBV3-2) and TRBJ1-1, with 8 bases matching TRBD1. CDR3 length equals 17 residues. In germline, CDR1 is LGHDT, CDR2 YNNKEL (reference sequence). V shed 3 bases, J shed 0 bases, and the junction held 9 bases outside the gene matches. CDR3 in amino acids: CASSHSGTGAVNTEAFF. For the CDR3, the DNA is TGTGCCAGCAGCCATTCCGGGACAGGCGCAGTGAACACTGAAGCTTTCTTT.

This clone was picked up one time. This rearrangement joins TRBV6-1 to TRBJ1-3; the D is unclear. Trimming cost V 2 bases and J 0 bases, with 11 bases left between them. The CDR3 is 16 residues long. The germline V gene encodes CDR1 MNHNS and CDR2 SASEGT. Here the CDR3 DNA reads TGTGCCAGCAGTGAACGTTGGGAGGGCTCTGGAAACACCATATATTTT. Translating it yields CASSERWEGSGNTIYF.